These 27 T cell receptor beta chains share one sample of origin, sequenced in a study of blood T cell repertoires in COVID-19. The table came from immunoSEQ multiplex PCR; TCRdb's copy has only in-frame clones and leaves some out. The repertoire holds approximately 210,000 clones, with roughly nine tenths as singletons. Sequencing used PBMCs or T cells enriched from blood (not recorded which). The source of these receptors is a woman aged 18-30 years who had recovered from COVID-19.

The V gene is TRBV6-6, the J gene TRBJ1-6; a possible D gene is TRBD1 (5 bases). Germline CDR1 is MNHNY and CDR2 is SVGAGI (reference sequence). This CDR3 has 13 residues. V was cut by 6 bases and J by 6 bases, with 9 bases left in between. DNA for the CDR3: TGTGCCAGCAGCCTCGACAGTAATTCACCCCTCCACTTT. Its protein product is CASSLDSNSPLHF.

The chain carries TRBV4-1 and TRBJ1-1; TRBD1 is a possible D gene (5 bases). The germline CDR1 and CDR2 sequences are MGHRA and YSYEKL. Between the trimmed V and J ends, which lost 1 base and 4 bases, there was a span of 7 bases. CDR3 length equals 13 residues. CDR3 DNA: TGCGCCAGCAGCCAAGGTCAGGGCACTGAAGCTTTCTTT. As protein: CASSQGQGTEAFF.

A single count supports this clone. The genes are TRBV5-6 and TRBJ2-1; possible D gene TRBD1, 6 bases. The CDR3 consists of 13 residues. The V gene's germline CDR1 is SGHDT and CDR2 YYEEEE. V gave up 4 bases and J gave up 7 bases, with 12 bases separating them. CDR3 DNA sequence: TGTGCCAGCAGCGTACAGGGTAAGAATGAGCAGTTCTTC. Translation gives CASSVQGKNEQFF.

The chain carries TRBV3-1 (or the pseudogene TRBV3-2) and TRBJ1-4; 7 bases align to TRBD1. V lost 3 bases, J lost 13 bases, and 5 bases stayed unmatched. Germline values: CDR1 LGHDT, CDR2 YNNKEL (reference sequence). The CDR3 contains 12 residues. CDR3 loop: CASSQGDRVLFF. The CDR3, as DNA: TGTGCCAGCAGCCAGGGCGACAGGGTACTGTTTTTT.

This clone has a count of ten or more. The chain uses TRBV5-4 and TRBJ2-5, with D possibly TRBD1 on 5 matching bases. The CDR3 totals 14 residues. V gave up 2 bases and J gave up 1 base, with 9 bases separating them. Germline V lookup: CDR1 SGHNT, CDR2 YYREEE (reference sequence). CDR3 sequence reads: CASSFSRAQETQYF. In nucleotides, the CDR3 is TGTGCCAGCAGCTTTTCCAGGGCCCAAGAGACCCAGTACTTC.

This chain joins TRBV7-9 and TRBJ2-1, with no clear D. The germline gives CDR1 SEHNR, CDR2 FQNEAQ (reference sequence). The CDR3 length is 12 residues. Between the trimmed V and J ends, which lost 7 bases and 3 bases, there was a span of 7 bases. CDR3 sequence: CASNSYYNEQFF. The CDR3 DNA reads as TGTGCCAGCAACTCCTACTACAATGAGCAGTTCTTC.

The chain employs TRBV28 and TRBJ1-2; 9 bases fit TRBD1. The CDR3 extends over 16 amino acids. Germline CDR1 and CDR2: MDHEN and SYDVKM. Trimming took 5 bases from V and 5 from J; bases not matched to a gene: 12. As DNA, the CDR3 is TGTGCCAGCAGTCTCGTATTTCAGACAGGGGGATATGGCTACACCTTC. It specifies CASSLVFQTGGYGYTF.

The J gene is TRBJ2-3, the V gene TRBV27, with 8 positions matching TRBD1. V lost 5 bases, J lost 1 base, and 11 bases stayed unmatched. The CDR3 contains 17 residues. Germline CDR1 and CDR2: MNHEY and SMNVEV (reference sequence). CDR3 residues: CASSPPGQAPRTDTQYF. The CDR3 DNA follows: TGTGCCAGCAGTCCACCGGGACAGGCTCCTCGCACAGATACGCAGTATTTT.

This chain links TRBV5-1 with TRBJ2-3, with D tentatively TRBD1 (5 bases). V lost 0 bases and J lost 0, with 11 bases in between. The germline V gene encodes CDR1 SGHRS and CDR2 YFSETQ. The CDR3 is made up of 16 amino acids. Written as DNA, the CDR3 is TGCGCCAGCAGCTTGGGGGGCGCGTGGAGCACAGATACGCAGTATTTT. Protein product: CASSLGGAWSTDTQYF.

The V call is TRBV19, the J call TRBJ1-2, with 7 bases aligning to TRBD1. V trimming: 8 bases; J trimming: 8 bases; junction bases outside the gene matches: 5. Germline V gene data show CDR1 as LNHDA and CDR2 as SQIVND (reference sequence). The CDR3 is made up of 11 amino acids. This chain's CDR3 is CASRQGVGYTF. The CDR3, as DNA: TGTGCCAGTCGACAGGGCGTGGGCTACACCTTC. The complete variable domain, with remaining parts taken from reference TRBV19 and TRBJ1-2, reads DGGITQSPKYLFRKEGQNVTLSCEQNLNHDAMYWYRQDPGQGLRLIYYSQIVNDFQKGDIAEGYSVSREKKESFPLTVTSAQKNPTAFYLCASRQGVGYTFGSGTRLTVV.

The chain combines TRBV5-1 with TRBJ1-3, with D possibly matching TRBD1 (6 bases). CDR1 is SGHRS and CDR2 is YFSETQ in the germline V gene. The length of the CDR3 is 17 residues. The germline V and J ends were trimmed by 2 bases and 1 base, with 16 bases remaining between them. The CDR3 loop reads CASSLERRGTSGNTIYF. The CDR3 coding sequence is TGCGCCAGCAGCTTAGAACGGCGTGGGACATCTGGAAACACCATATATTTT.

The chain links TRBV6-5 to TRBJ2-5; 8 positions agree with TRBD1. Germline V gene data show CDR1 as MNHEY and CDR2 as SVGAGI. Trimming at V came to 2 bases and at J to 4 bases, leaving 3 bases not matched to a gene. This CDR3 comprises 14 residues. CDR3 nucleotide sequence: TGTGCCAGCAGTTACGGCAGGGGGCTAGAGACCCAGTACTTC. The encoded protein is CASSYGRGLETQYF.

This clone was seen more than once but under ten times. The gene calls are TRBV12-5 and TRBJ1-2; D unresolved. Germline CDR1 LGHNT, CDR2 FRNRAP. V was cut by 5 bases and J by 6 bases, with 16 bases left in between. This CDR3 has 14 residues. As DNA, the CDR3 is TGTGCTAGTGGTATCAGTTTGCTAACTAATGGCTACACCTTC. Its protein product is CASGISLLTNGYTF. Complete variable domain (other parts from reference TRBV12-5 and TRBJ1-2): DARVTQTPRHKVTEMGQEVTMRCQPILGHNTVFWYRQTMMQGLELLAYFRNRAPLDDSGMPKDRFSAEMPDATLATLKIQPSEPRDSAVYFCASGISLLTNGYTFGSGTRLTVV.

CDR3 DNA: TGTGCCAGCAGAGCAGGAGGAGGGAACACTGAAGCTTTCTTT. It encodes CASRAGGGNTEAFF. The chain uses TRBV3-1 (or the pseudogene TRBV3-2) and TRBJ1-1; D gene uncertain. V was shortened by 6 bases and J by 1 base, with 12 bases between the two germline ends. In germline, CDR1 is LGHDT, CDR2 YNNKEL (reference sequence). The CDR3 has 14 amino acids.

V is TRBV27 and J is TRBJ2-5; 7 bases are a match to TRBD2. The V and J ends lost 5 bases and 5 bases, in that order; junction bases with no gene match: 8. The CDR3 consists of 14 residues. Germline V gene data show CDR1 as MNHEY and CDR2 as SMNVEV (reference sequence). For the CDR3, the DNA is TGTGCCAGCAGTCCCGGACTAGTGAGGGAGACCCAGTACTTC. It yields the protein CASSPGLVRETQYF.

This chain connects TRBV6-5 to TRBJ2-5, with 8 bases that match TRBD2. The CDR3 has 16 residues. V lost 0 bases and J lost 4; bases outside the gene matches: 7. Per the germline V gene, CDR1 is MNHEY and CDR2 is SVGAGI. For the CDR3, the DNA is TGTGCCAGCAGTTACTCGAGTTCGGGGGGGCGAGAGACCCAGTACTTC. Its protein product is CASSYSSSGGRETQYF.

V and J are TRBV6-1 and TRBJ1-5; D is uncertain. Germline V CDR1 and CDR2: MNHNS, SASEGT. The CDR3 length is 13 residues. Between the trimmed V and J ends, which lost 1 base and 4 bases, there was a span of 5 bases. The chain's CDR3 is CASSEVENQPQHF. The CDR3 DNA reads as TGTGCCAGCAGTGAAGTGGAGAATCAGCCCCAGCATTTT.

The DNA of the CDR3 is TGCAGCGTTGACCCGGGACAGGGGAACTATGGCTACACCTTC. Translating gives CSVDPGQGNYGYTF. The V and J genes are TRBV29-1 and TRBJ1-2; 10 bases fit TRBD1. Germline V gene lookup returns CDR1 SQVTM and CDR2 ANQGSEA. Losses at the gene ends were 3 bases for V and 2 bases for J; bases not matched to a gene: 3. This CDR3 comprises 14 residues.

CDR3 sequence: CASSYQASASYEQYF. CDR3 DNA sequence: TGTGCCAGCAGTTACCAGGCTTCAGCCTCCTACGAGCAGTACTTC. V and J are TRBV6-5 and TRBJ2-7; no firm D call. V gave up 2 bases and J gave up 0 bases, with 11 bases separating them. The germline V gene has CDR1 MNHEY and CDR2 SVGAGI. This CDR3 contains 15 residues.

This chain uses TRBV3-1 (or the pseudogene TRBV3-2) with TRBJ2-1; a possible D gene is TRBD1 (6 bases). The CDR3 length is 16 residues. Germline values: CDR1 LGHDT, CDR2 YNNKEL (reference sequence). V was clipped by 4 bases and J by 9 bases, with 22 bases between them. The CDR3 DNA sequence: TGTGCCAGCAGCCGAAAACAGGGCTCGGGCCCGGGTGAGCAGTTCTTC. Protein sequence: CASSRKQGSGPGEQFF.

The chain is built from TRBV28 and TRBJ2-4; 7 positions agree with TRBD1. The CDR3 has 15 amino acids. Germline-derived CDR1 and CDR2 are MDHEN and SYDVKM. J was trimmed by 2 bases and V by 4 bases; bases with no gene match: 5. The CDR3 nucleotides are TGTGCCAGCAGTTACAGGGGAAATTCCAAAAACATTCAGTACTTC. This encodes CASSYRGNSKNIQYF.

CDR3 bases: TGTGCCAGCTCACCGGGCCAGGACAATGAGCAGTTCTTC. It codes for CASSPGQDNEQFF. The chain combines TRBV18 with TRBJ2-1; no firm D call. The V gene's germline CDR1 is KGHSH and CDR2 LQKENI. Trimming took off 3 bases at V and 5 bases at J, with 8 bases between the two ends. The CDR3 is 13 amino acids.

A single count supports this clone. The chain is built from TRBV18 and TRBJ1-5; 12 nucleotides agree with TRBD1. Germline loops: CDR1 KGHSH, CDR2 LQKENI. This CDR3 region has 18 residues. With 5 bases clipped from V and 1 base from J, the junction kept 9 bases outside the gene matches. CDR3 sequence (DNA): TGTGCCAGCTCAGCCGGGACAGGGGGCTCGTCGAGCAATCAGCCCCAGCATTTT. This codes for CASSAGTGGSSSNQPQHF.

This chain links TRBV7-9 with TRBJ1-1, with 7 bases fitting TRBD1. The CDR3 consists of 14 residues. CDR1 SEHNR and CDR2 FQNEAQ come from the germline V gene (reference sequence). V dropped 5 bases and J dropped 7; count of bases not matched to a gene: 10. The chain's CDR3 is CASSLRQGLVEAFF. As DNA, the CDR3 is TGTGCCAGCAGCCTACGACAGGGATTGGTTGAAGCTTTCTTT.

The V call is TRBV30, the J call TRBJ2-1, with D perhaps matching TRBD2 (5 bases). The germline V gene has CDR1 GTSNPN and CDR2 SVGIG (reference sequence). The CDR3 has 15 amino acids. Trimming left V 2 bases short and J 0 bases short, with 11 bases between. This CDR3 reads CAWSWGDSSYNEQFF. The CDR3 region has the DNA TGTGCCTGGAGTTGGGGAGATAGCTCCTACAATGAGCAGTTCTTC.

In its sample, this clone was seen once. The chain links TRBV30 to TRBJ2-4; 7 nucleotides line up with TRBD1. Germline CDR1 and CDR2: GTSNPN and SVGIG (reference sequence). The junction had 3 bases not matched to a gene; V was cut back by 4 bases and J by 3 bases. The CDR3 has 13 amino acids. Written as DNA, the CDR3 is TGTGCCTGGAACCGGGACAGCAAAAACATTCAGTACTTC. Amino acids: CAWNRDSKNIQYF.

The V call is TRBV27, the J call TRBJ1-3; no firm D call. The CDR3 length is 14 residues. The germline V gene has CDR1 MNHEY and CDR2 SMNVEV (reference sequence). V lost 5 bases to trimming and J lost 8 bases, with 16 bases between them. The CDR3 sequence is CASSPRGGRDTIYF. CDR3 in DNA: TGTGCCAGCAGTCCCCGGGGAGGGAGGGACACCATATATTTT.